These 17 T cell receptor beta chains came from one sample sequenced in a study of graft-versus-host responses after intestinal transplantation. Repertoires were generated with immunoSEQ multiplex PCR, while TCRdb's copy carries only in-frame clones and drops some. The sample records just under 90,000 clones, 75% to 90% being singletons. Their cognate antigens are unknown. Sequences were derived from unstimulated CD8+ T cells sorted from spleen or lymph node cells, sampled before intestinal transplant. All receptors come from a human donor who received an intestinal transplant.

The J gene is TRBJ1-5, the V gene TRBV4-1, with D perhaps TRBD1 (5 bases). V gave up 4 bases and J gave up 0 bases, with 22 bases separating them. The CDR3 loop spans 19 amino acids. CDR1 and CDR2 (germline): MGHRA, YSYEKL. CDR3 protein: CASSRVPGRHIHSNQPQHF. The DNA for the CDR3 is TGCGCCAGCAGCCGAGTCCCAGGGAGGCACATCCATAGCAATCAGCCCCAGCATTTT.

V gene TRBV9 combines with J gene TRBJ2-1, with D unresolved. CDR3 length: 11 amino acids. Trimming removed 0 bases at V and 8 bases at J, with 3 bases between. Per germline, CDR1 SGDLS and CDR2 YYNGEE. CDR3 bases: TGTGCCAGCAGCGTAGAGTATGAGCAGTTCTTC. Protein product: CASSVEYEQFF.

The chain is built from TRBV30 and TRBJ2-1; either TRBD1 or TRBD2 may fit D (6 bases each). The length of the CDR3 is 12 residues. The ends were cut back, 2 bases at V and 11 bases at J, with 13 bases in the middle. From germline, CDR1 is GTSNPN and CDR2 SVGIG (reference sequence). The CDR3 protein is CAWSPGDLKQFF. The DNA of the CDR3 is TGTGCCTGGAGTCCAGGGGACTTAAAGCAGTTCTTC.

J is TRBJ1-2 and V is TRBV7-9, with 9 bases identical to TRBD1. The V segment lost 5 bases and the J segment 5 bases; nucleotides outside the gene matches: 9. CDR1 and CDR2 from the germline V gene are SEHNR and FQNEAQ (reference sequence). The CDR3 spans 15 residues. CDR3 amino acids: CASSKGQGTSYGYTF. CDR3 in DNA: TGTGCCAGCAGCAAAGGACAGGGGACTTCTTATGGCTACACCTTC.

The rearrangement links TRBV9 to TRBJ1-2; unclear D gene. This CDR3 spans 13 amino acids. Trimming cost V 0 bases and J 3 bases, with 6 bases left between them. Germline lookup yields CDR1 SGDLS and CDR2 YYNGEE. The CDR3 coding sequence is TGTGCCAGCAGCGTAGAAAAGGACTATGGCTACACCTTC. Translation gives CASSVEKDYGYTF. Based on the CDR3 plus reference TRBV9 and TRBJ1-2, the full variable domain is DSGVTQTPKHLITATGQRVTLRCSPRSGDLSVYWYQQSLDQGLQFLIQYYNGEERAKGNILERFSAQQFPDLHSELNLSSLELGDSALYFCASSVEKDYGYTFGSGTRLTVV.

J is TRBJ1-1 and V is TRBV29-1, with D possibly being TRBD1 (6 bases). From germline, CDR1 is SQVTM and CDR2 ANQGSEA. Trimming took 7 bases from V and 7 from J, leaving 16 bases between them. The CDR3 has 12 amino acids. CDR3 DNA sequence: TGCAGCGGCGATGTTACAGGGAATGAAGCTTTCTTT. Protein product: CSGDVTGNEAFF.

The CDR3 loop reads CASTPGGEIWEQYF. CDR3 DNA sequence: TGTGCCAGTACCCCAGGGGGGGAGATCTGGGAGCAGTACTTC. This rearrangement joins TRBV19 to TRBJ2-7; D is tentatively TRBD1 or TRBD2 (7 bases each). V dropped 7 bases and J dropped 7 bases, with 20 bases sitting between them. Germline V gene data show CDR1 as LNHDA and CDR2 as SQIVND (reference sequence). The CDR3 runs to 14 residues.

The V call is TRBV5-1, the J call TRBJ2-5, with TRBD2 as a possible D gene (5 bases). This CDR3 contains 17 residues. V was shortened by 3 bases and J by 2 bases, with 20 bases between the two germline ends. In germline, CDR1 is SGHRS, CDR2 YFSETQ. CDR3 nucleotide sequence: TGCGCCAGCAGCTCGTGTCCGTGTGAGGGTGTACAAGAGACCCAGTACTTC. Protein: CASSSCPCEGVQETQYF.

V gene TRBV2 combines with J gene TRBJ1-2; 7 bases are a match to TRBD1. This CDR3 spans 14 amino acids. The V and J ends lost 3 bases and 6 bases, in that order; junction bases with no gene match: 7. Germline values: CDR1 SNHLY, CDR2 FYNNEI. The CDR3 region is CASSDWGRGNGYTF. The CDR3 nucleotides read TGTGCCAGCAGTGACTGGGGCAGGGGGAATGGCTACACCTTC.

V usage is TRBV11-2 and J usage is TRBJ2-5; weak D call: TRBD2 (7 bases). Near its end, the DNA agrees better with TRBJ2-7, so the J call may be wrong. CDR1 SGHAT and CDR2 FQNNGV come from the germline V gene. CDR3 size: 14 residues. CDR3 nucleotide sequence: TGTGCCAGCAGCCGGCGGGGGCCTCCTTACGAGCAGTACTTC. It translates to CASSRRGPPYEQYF.

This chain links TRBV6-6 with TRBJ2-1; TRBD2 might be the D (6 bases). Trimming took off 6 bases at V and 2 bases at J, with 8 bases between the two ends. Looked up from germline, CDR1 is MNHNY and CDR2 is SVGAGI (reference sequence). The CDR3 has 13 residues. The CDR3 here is CASRAGAYNEQFF. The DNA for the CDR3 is TGTGCCAGCAGAGCGGGCGCCTACAATGAGCAGTTCTTC.

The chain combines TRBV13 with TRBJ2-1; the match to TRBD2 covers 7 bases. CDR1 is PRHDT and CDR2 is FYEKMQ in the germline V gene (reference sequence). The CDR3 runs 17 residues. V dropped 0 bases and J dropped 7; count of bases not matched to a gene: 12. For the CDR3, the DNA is TGTGCCAGCAGCTTAGGCGGGGACTACCGATGGGGAAATGAGCAGTTCTTC. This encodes CASSLGGDYRWGNEQFF.

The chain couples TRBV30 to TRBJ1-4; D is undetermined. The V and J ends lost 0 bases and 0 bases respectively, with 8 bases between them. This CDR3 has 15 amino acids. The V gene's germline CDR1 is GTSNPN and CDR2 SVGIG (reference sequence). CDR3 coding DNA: TGTGCCTGGAGTGTATTGCTTACAACTAATGAAAAACTGTTTTTT. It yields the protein CAWSVLLTTNEKLFF.

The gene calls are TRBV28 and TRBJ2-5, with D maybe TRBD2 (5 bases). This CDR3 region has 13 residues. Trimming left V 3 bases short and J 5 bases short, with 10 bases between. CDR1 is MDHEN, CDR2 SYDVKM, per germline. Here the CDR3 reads CASSFVGSETQYF. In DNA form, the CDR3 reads TGTGCCAGCAGTTTTGTGGGGAGTGAGACCCAGTACTTC.

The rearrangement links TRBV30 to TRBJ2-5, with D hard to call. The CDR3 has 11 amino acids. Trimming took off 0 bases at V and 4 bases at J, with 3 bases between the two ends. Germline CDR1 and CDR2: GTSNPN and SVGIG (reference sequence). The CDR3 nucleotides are TGTGCCTGGAGTGTTGGAGAGACCCAGTACTTC. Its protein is CAWSVGETQYF. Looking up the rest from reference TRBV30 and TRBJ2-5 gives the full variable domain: SQTIHQWPATLVQPVGSPLSLECTVEGTSNPNLYWYRQAAGRGLQLLFYSVGIGQISSEVPQNLSASRPQDRQFILSSKKLLLSDSGFYLCAWSVGETQYFGPGTRLLVL.

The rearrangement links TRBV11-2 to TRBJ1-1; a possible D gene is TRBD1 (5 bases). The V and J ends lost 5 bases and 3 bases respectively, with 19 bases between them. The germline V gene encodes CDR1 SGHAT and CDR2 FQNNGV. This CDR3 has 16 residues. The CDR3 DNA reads TGTGCCAGCAGCCCCTTCGATTGGGGCGCGGACACTGAAGCTTTCTTT. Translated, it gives CASSPFDWGADTEAFF.

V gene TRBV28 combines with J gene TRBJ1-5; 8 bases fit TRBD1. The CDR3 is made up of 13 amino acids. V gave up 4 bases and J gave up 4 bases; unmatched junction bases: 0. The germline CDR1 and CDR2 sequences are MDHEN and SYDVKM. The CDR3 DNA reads TGTGCCAGCAGTTACAGGGGGAATCAGCCCCAGCATTTT. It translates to CASSYRGNQPQHF. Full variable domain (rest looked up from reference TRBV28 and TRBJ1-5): DVKVTQSSRYLVKRTGEKVFLECVQDMDHENMFWYRQDPGLGLRLIYFSYDVKMKEKGDIPEGYSVSREKKERFSLILESASTNQTSMYLCASSYRGNQPQHFGDGTRLSIL.